This T cell receptor beta chain originates from a study of blood T cell repertoires in COVID-19. The overall study: Italy, Spain and the United States were the sources of the convalescent and acute COVID-19 samples. PBMCs, B-cell-depleted T cells, or T cells provided the cDNA or gDNA that made up the material.

In the authors' methods: Amplification with reference gene primers provided the estimates of nucleated cell counts. Method: immunoSEQ multiplex PCR; TCRdb's copy keeps in-frame clones and lacks some. V, J and clone size are those of that table, while D and trimming were read from the DNA. The data show around 140,000 clones, with around 89% seen just once and around 18% held by the top ten. This CDR3 spans 14 amino acids. In germline, CDR1 is SEHNR, CDR2 FQNEAQ (reference sequence). V was cut by 3 bases and J by 4 bases, with 10 bases left in between. The chain is built from TRBV7-9 and TRBJ1-5, with D tentatively TRBD1 (5 bases). Sequencing input: peripheral blood. The source is a man aged 50 to 59 with active or convalescent COVID-19. CDR3 in amino acids: CASSLGQGNQPQHF. CDR3 bases: TGTGCCAGCAGCTTGGGGCAGGGTAATCAGCCCCAGCATTTT. The full variable domain, with the rest looked up from reference TRBV7-9 and TRBJ1-5, is DTGVSQNPRHKITKRGQNVTFRCDPISEHNRLYWYRQTLGQGPEFLTYFQNEAQLEKSRLLSDRFSAERPKGSFSTLEIQRTEQGDSAMYLCASSLGQGNQPQHFGDGTRLSIL.